One and the same sample provided the 20 T cell receptor beta chains below, sequenced in a study of blood T cell repertoires in COVID-19. Profiling relied on immunoSEQ multiplex PCR, and the TCRdb table lists in-frame clones only, not all of them. The repertoire holds more than 70,000 clones, with around 79% as singletons. Sequencing was carried out using peripheral blood. The receptors derive from a human donor in a cohort sampled during active COVID-19.

This CDR3 is CASSWTGTGDMNTEAFF. CDR3 bases: TGCGCCAGCAGCTGGACCGGGACAGGGGATATGAACACTGAAGCTTTCTTT. V gene TRBV5-1 combines with J gene TRBJ1-1, with TRBD1 matching over 10 bases. CDR3 size: 17 residues. The V and J ends lost 3 bases and 0 bases, in that order; junction bases with no gene match: 8. Germline V gene sequence: CDR1 SGHRS, CDR2 YFSETQ.

This clone has just one count. The chain links TRBV7-2 to TRBJ2-7, with D perhaps TRBD2 (7 bases). The CDR3 extends over 14 amino acids. Germline CDR1 reads SGHTA; CDR2 reads FQGNSA. Trimming took off 6 bases at V and 3 bases at J, with 15 bases between the two ends. The CDR3 sequence: CASRGGPQNYEQYF. In DNA form, the CDR3 reads TGTGCCAGCAGGGGGGGGCCGCAGAACTACGAGCAGTACTTC.

The chain links TRBV2 to TRBJ2-1; TRBD2 aligns across 10 bases. Germline V gives CDR1 SNHLY, CDR2 FYNNEI. J lost 3 bases, V lost 6 bases, and 5 bases had no gene match. This CDR3 has 15 amino acids. CDR3 sequence: CASSALAGRYNEQFF. The CDR3 DNA follows: TGTGCCAGCAGCGCACTAGCGGGACGCTACAATGAGCAGTTCTTC. Full variable domain (rest looked up from reference TRBV2 and TRBJ2-1): EPEVTQTPSHQVTQMGQEVILRCVPISNHLYFYWYRQILGQKVEFLVSFYNNEISEKSEIFDDQFSVERPDGSNFTLKIRSTKLEDSAMYFCASSALAGRYNEQFFGPGTRLTVL.

The CDR3 region has the DNA TGTGCCAGCAGTTACGGGACAGGCAGAGAGACCCAGTACTTC. Translation: CASSYGTGRETQYF. The chain uses TRBV6-5 and TRBJ2-5, with 8 nucleotides matching TRBD1. The germline V gene encodes CDR1 MNHEY and CDR2 SVGAGI. The CDR3 length is 14 residues. V was clipped by 2 bases and J by 4 bases; unmatched bases: 3.

This clone is a singleton in its sample. J is TRBJ2-1 and V is TRBV19; no reliable D call. The CDR3 contains 15 residues. The germline V gene has CDR1 LNHDA and CDR2 SQIVND (reference sequence). V lost 5 bases, J lost 0 bases, and 11 bases lay in between. Here the CDR3 DNA reads TGTGCCAGTAGTCCTCCCCGTAGCTCCTACAATGAGCAGTTCTTC. It translates to CASSPPRSSYNEQFF.

V gene TRBV5-6 combines with J gene TRBJ1-2; 11 positions match TRBD1. Germline CDR1 is SGHDT and CDR2 is YYEEEE. The junction had 3 bases not matched to a gene; V was cut back by 0 bases and J by 5 bases. CDR3 length: 15 amino acids. In nucleotides, the CDR3 is TGTGCCAGCAGCTTGGTAGGGACAGGGGGGTATGGCTACACCTTC. Amino acid sequence: CASSLVGTGGYGYTF. The complete variable domain, with remaining parts taken from reference TRBV5-6 and TRBJ1-2, reads DAGVTQSPTHLIKTRGQQVTLRCSPKSGHDTVSWYQQALGQGPQFIFQYYEEEERQRGNFPDRFSGHQFPNYSSELNVNALLLGDSALYLCASSLVGTGGYGYTFGSGTRLTVV.

The rearrangement uses TRBV7-6 and TRBJ2-7, with D tentatively TRBD2 (6 bases). CDR3 length: 15 residues. Germline loops: CDR1 SGHVS, CDR2 FNYEAQ. The germline V and J ends were trimmed by 1 base and 0 bases, with 10 bases remaining between them. The CDR3, as DNA: TGTGCCAGCAGCTTAGGAGCTAGCGACTCCTACGAGCAGTACTTC. Translation: CASSLGASDSYEQYF.

This clone has just a few counts. The chain links TRBV4-1 to TRBJ1-2; 9 nucleotides line up with TRBD1. The CDR3 extends over 15 amino acids. From germline, CDR1 is MGHRA and CDR2 YSYEKL. V lost 1 base and J lost 4; bases outside the gene matches: 4. CDR3 region: CASSQGRTGAYGYTF. CDR3 bases: TGCGCCAGCAGCCAAGGTAGGACAGGGGCCTATGGCTACACCTTC.

The V and J genes are TRBV5-3 and TRBJ2-7; 8 nucleotides match TRBD2. TRBV5-3 belongs to the ORF category, with a function that is uncertain. V lost 4 bases, J lost 6 bases, and 9 bases stayed unmatched. This CDR3 region has 14 residues. The CDR3 region is CARSPGLAGCEQYF. The DNA of the CDR3 is TGTGCCAGAAGCCCCGGGTTAGCGGGATGCGAGCAGTACTTC.

The chain is built from TRBV5-1 and TRBJ1-1; TRBD1 might be the D (5 bases). In germline, CDR1 is SGHRS, CDR2 YFSETQ. There are 15 residues in the CDR3. Deletions cut 4 bases from V and 0 bases from J, with 13 bases between. The CDR3 DNA is TGCGCCAGCAGCCCCCGAGCAGGGATGAACACTGAAGCTTTCTTT. Amino acids: CASSPRAGMNTEAFF.

This chain uses TRBV15 with TRBJ2-7; 7 positions agree with TRBD2. With V trimmed by 0 bases and J by 0 bases, 5 bases remained unmatched. Germline values: CDR1 LNHNV, CDR2 YYDKDF (reference sequence). CDR3 size: 16 residues. The DNA of the CDR3 is TGTGCCACCAGCAGAGATCTCGGGACTACCTCCTACGAGCAGTACTTC. It yields the protein CATSRDLGTTSYEQYF.

This CDR3 reads CASSFGGSEQYF. In nucleotides, the CDR3 is TGTGCCAGCAGTTTCGGAGGGTCCGAGCAGTACTTC. V and J are TRBV28 and TRBJ2-7; D is possibly TRBD2 (6 bases). CDR3 length: 12 residues. Germline V gives CDR1 MDHEN, CDR2 SYDVKM. V was trimmed by 3 bases and J by 6 bases, leaving 9 bases between them.

The rearrangement links TRBV18 to TRBJ1-5; D remains unclear. Germline loops: CDR1 KGHSH, CDR2 LQKENI. Trimming stripped 6 bases from V and 0 bases from J, with 15 bases between. This CDR3 has 16 residues. In DNA form, the CDR3 reads TGTGCCAGCTCGCCCGAGCTGGGAGATAGCAATCAGCCCCAGCATTTT. Its translation is CASSPELGDSNQPQHF.

The V gene is TRBV2, the J gene TRBJ2-1; 10 nucleotides align to TRBD2. Looked up from germline, CDR1 is SNHLY and CDR2 is FYNNEI. With 7 bases clipped from V and 6 bases from J, the junction kept 6 bases outside the gene matches. The CDR3 is 14 residues long. The CDR3 sequence is CASMKREGLNEQFF. CDR3 coding DNA: TGTGCCAGCATGAAGCGGGAGGGACTCAATGAGCAGTTCTTC.

V is TRBV6-5 and J is TRBJ2-7; possible D gene TRBD2, 5 bases. The V end lost 8 bases, the J end lost 6 bases, and 11 bases lay between the germline ends. The germline gives CDR1 MNHEY, CDR2 SVGAGI. The length of the CDR3 is 11 residues. The CDR3 region is CASWHSAEQYF. CDR3 nucleotides: TGTGCCAGCTGGCATAGCGCCGAGCAGTACTTC.

This clone was seen a single time. The chain carries TRBV7-3 and TRBJ2-5; 7 nucleotides line up with TRBD1. V lost 4 bases, J lost 7 bases, and 6 bases stayed unmatched. This CDR3 has 13 residues. Germline V gene sequence: CDR1 SGHTA, CDR2 FQGTGA. The CDR3 DNA follows: TGTGCCAGCAGCTCAACAGGGGTGGGGACCCAGTACTTC. Translation gives CASSSTGVGTQYF.

The rearrangement uses TRBV5-1 and TRBJ2-1, with D possibly matching TRBD2 (5 bases). Looked up from germline, CDR1 is SGHRS and CDR2 is YFSETQ. With 6 bases removed from V and 6 bases from J, the gap between germline ends came to 25 bases. The CDR3 is 17 amino acids. This CDR3 reads CASTLGSGFRHPNEQFF. CDR3 DNA sequence: TGCGCCAGCACTCTGGGGTCGGGATTTCGCCACCCCAATGAGCAGTTCTTC.

This chain links TRBV5-1 with TRBJ2-2, with 14 nucleotides matching TRBD2. After removal of 4 bases from V and 7 bases from J, the junction contained 3 bases not matched to a gene. Germline V gene sequence: CDR1 SGHRS, CDR2 YFSETQ. This CDR3 contains 15 residues. CDR3 DNA: TGCGCCAGCAGCGGGACTAGCGGGAGTGTCGGGGAGCTGTTTTTT. As protein: CASSGTSGSVGELFF.

The chain combines TRBV5-6 with TRBJ2-1; 13 bases fit TRBD2. The CDR3 consists of 15 residues. Germline trimming cut 6 bases from V and 5 bases from J; bases unmatched to any gene: 5. In germline, CDR1 is SGHDT, CDR2 YYEEEE. The CDR3 DNA is TGTGCCAGCAATACCGGGACTAGCGGGAACAATGAGCAGTTCTTC. As protein: CASNTGTSGNNEQFF. Filled out from reference TRBV5-6 and TRBJ2-1, the complete variable domain reads DAGVTQSPTHLIKTRGQQVTLRCSPKSGHDTVSWYQQALGQGPQFIFQYYEEEERQRGNFPDRFSGHQFPNYSSELNVNALLLGDSALYLCASNTGTSGNNEQFFGPGTRLTVL.

This chain links TRBV19 with TRBJ2-1; 8 bases align to TRBD2. Germline trimming cut 5 bases from V and 0 bases from J; bases unmatched to any gene: 9. There are 17 residues in the CDR3. The germline CDR1 and CDR2 sequences are LNHDA and SQIVND (reference sequence). The chain's CDR3 is CASSSREDPSSYNEQFF. DNA for the CDR3: TGTGCCAGTAGTTCGCGGGAGGATCCTAGCTCCTACAATGAGCAGTTCTTC.